This T cell receptor (beta chain) comes out of a study of cytomegalovirus exposure and HLA in healthy donors. Study-wide findings and caveats: A later analysis found first-cohort TCR clusters tended to co-occur in the approximately 110 validation repertoires.

Repertoires were generated with immunoSEQ multiplex PCR, while TCRdb's copy carries only in-frame clones and drops some. Here the sample spans about 140,000 clones, around 93% being singletons. In germline, CDR1 is SNHLY, CDR2 FYNNEI. V gave up 9 bases and J gave up 2 bases, with 11 bases separating them. This CDR3 has 12 amino acids. Comments on this clone: Its antigen is still unknown.

Sequencing was performed on PBMCs. The chain joins TRBV2 to TRBJ2-7, with TRBD2 as a possible D gene (6 bases). This sequence originates from a man aged 18 to 30 in good health and CMV-seropositive. The DNA for the CDR3 is TGTGCCAGTGGGACTGCCACCTACGAGCAGTACTTC. It is translated as CASGTATYEQYF.